Following are 5 T cell receptor beta chains from one sample sequenced in a study of T cell responses to AZD1222 COVID-19 vaccine. Some clones are missing from TCRdb's copy, which holds only in-frame ones; the method was immunoSEQ multiplex PCR. The sample contains approximately 90,000 clones, 70% to 90% of which appear only once. Here the sequenced sample was peripheral blood, taken on day 0 of AZD1222 vaccination. The receptors derive from an adult in good health.

The J gene is TRBJ1-1, the V gene TRBV2; D might be TRBD1 (5 bases). Trimming removed 4 bases at V and 4 bases at J, with 13 bases between. This CDR3 has 14 amino acids. Germline CDR1 reads SNHLY; CDR2 reads FYNNEI. The chain's CDR3 is CASSVGRVGTEAFF. The CDR3 DNA sequence: TGTGCCAGCAGTGTAGGCAGGGTGGGCACTGAAGCTTTCTTT.

The CDR3 is CATSDSGRLQETQYF. The CDR3 DNA reads TGTGCCACCAGTGATTCGGGACGGCTCCAAGAGACCCAGTACTTC. The rearrangement joins TRBV24-1 to TRBJ2-5; D could derive from TRBD1 or TRBD2 (5 bases each). Germline V gene lookup returns CDR1 KGHDR and CDR2 SFDVKD. V was cut by 2 bases and J by 1 base, with 10 bases left in between. The CDR3 consists of 15 residues.

This clone was seen only once. The V gene is TRBV21-1, the J gene TRBJ1-5; the table's D call of TRBD1 was not tested on the DNA. TRBV21-1 represents a pseudogene. The CDR3 runs 13 residues. The CDR3 is CASSKPGNQPQHF. The CDR3 DNA reads TGTGCCAGCAGCAAGCCAGGCAATCAGCCCCAGCATTTT.

In this sample, this clone turned up a few times. The chain links TRBV7-6 to TRBJ2-2; TRBD1 might be the D (5 bases). The CDR3 is 17 residues long. With 4 bases removed from V and 3 bases from J, the gap between germline ends came to 18 bases. Germline values: CDR1 SGHVS, CDR2 FNYEAQ. DNA for the CDR3: TGTGCCAGCAGCTCATCGACGACAGAGACCTACACCGGGGAGCTGTTTTTT. Translated: CASSSSTTETYTGELFF.

The CDR3 loop is CASSEPRPWVNTEAFF. The CDR3 nucleotides are TGTGCCAGCAGCGAGCCCCGGCCGTGGGTGAACACTGAAGCTTTCTTT. This sequence joins TRBV13 and TRBJ1-1; D is uncertain. The V and J ends lost 5 bases and 0 bases respectively, with 16 bases between them. Germline lookup yields CDR1 PRHDT and CDR2 FYEKMQ (reference sequence). There are 16 residues in the CDR3.